Following are 18 T cell receptor beta chains from one sample sequenced in a study of blood T cell repertoires in COVID-19. Method: immunoSEQ multiplex PCR; TCRdb's copy keeps in-frame clones and lacks some. Of tens of thousands of clones listed, more than 65% are singletons. The specimen was peripheral blood. Source of these receptors: a woman of 80 years or more with active or convalescent COVID-19.

This chain joins TRBV19 and TRBJ1-4, with D perhaps TRBD1 (5 bases). The germline V gene has CDR1 LNHDA and CDR2 SQIVND (reference sequence). V was trimmed by 5 bases and J by 7 bases, leaving 20 bases between them. The length of the CDR3 is 16 residues. CDR3: CASSSITGTVGEKLFF. For the CDR3, the DNA is TGTGCCAGTAGTTCAATTACCGGGACTGTGGGTGAAAAACTGTTTTTT.

V usage is TRBV3-1 (or the pseudogene TRBV3-2) and J usage is TRBJ2-1, with TRBD1 identical over 8 bases. The CDR3 covers 16 residues. Germline V gene data show CDR1 as LGHDT and CDR2 as YNNKEL (reference sequence). J lost 0 bases, V lost 0 bases, and 1 base had no gene match. The CDR3 protein is CASSQETGGSYNEQFF. The DNA of the CDR3 is TGTGCCAGCAGCCAAGAAACAGGGGGCTCCTACAATGAGCAGTTCTTC.

The chain links TRBV5-5 to TRBJ1-4; D is unresolved. The CDR3 is 15 amino acids. V was cut by 4 bases and J by 0 bases, with 10 bases left in between. Looked up from germline, CDR1 is SGHKS and CDR2 is YYEKEE (reference sequence). The CDR3 protein is CASSLGDATNEKLFF. Here the CDR3 DNA reads TGTGCCAGCAGCCTAGGCGACGCAACTAATGAAAAACTGTTTTTT.

This clone has just a few counts. V usage is TRBV7-6 and J usage is TRBJ1-1; the D gene is possibly TRBD1 (5 bases). Germline V CDR1 and CDR2: SGHVS, FNYEAQ. The CDR3 runs 17 residues. Trimming took 2 bases from V and 0 from J, leaving 16 bases between them. Written as DNA, the CDR3 is TGTGCCAGCAGCTTAAGCCCTTCGGGGACTCTGAACACTGAAGCTTTCTTT. Translating it yields CASSLSPSGTLNTEAFF. The complete variable domain, with remaining parts taken from reference TRBV7-6 and TRBJ1-1, reads GAGVSQSPRYKVTKRGQDVALRCDPISGHVSLYWYRQALGQGPEFLTYFNYEAQQDKSGLPNDRFSAERPEGSISTLTIQRTEQRDSAMYRCASSLSPSGTLNTEAFFGQGTRLTVV.

CDR3 DNA sequence: TGTGCCAGCTCACGGGGACAGGGTGGATCCTATGGCTACACCTTC. Its protein product is CASSRGQGGSYGYTF. The genes are TRBV18 and TRBJ1-2; the match to TRBD1 covers 9 bases. V dropped 4 bases and J dropped 4; count of bases not matched to a gene: 7. Germline CDR1 KGHSH, CDR2 LQKENI. The CDR3 length is 15 residues.

A few counts support this clone. The chain carries TRBV19 and TRBJ1-2; D is undetermined. Germline lookup yields CDR1 LNHDA and CDR2 SQIVND (reference sequence). The CDR3 runs to 13 residues. V lost 0 bases and J lost 4, with 6 bases in between. The CDR3 reads CASSIDRLYGYTF. DNA for the CDR3: TGTGCCAGTAGTATAGATCGTCTCTATGGCTACACCTTC.

V and J are TRBV4-2 and TRBJ1-5; D remains ambiguous. From germline, CDR1 is LGHNA and CDR2 YNFKEQ. The CDR3 is made up of 13 amino acids. Deletions cut 4 bases from V and 4 bases from J, with 8 bases between. CDR3: CASSRGGNQPQHF. The CDR3 DNA reads TGTGCCAGCAGCCGAGGAGGGAATCAGCCCCAGCATTTT.

The rearrangement uses TRBV6-1 and TRBJ1-1; TRBD1 aligns across 7 bases. Germline values: CDR1 MNHNS, CDR2 SASEGT. V was pared by 2 bases and J by 7 bases, with 10 bases of the junction left unmatched. This CDR3 is built from 15 residues. The CDR3 nucleotides read TGTGCCAGCAGTGAAAACAGGGGAGGTTCAGGTGAAGCTTTCTTT. Translation: CASSENRGGSGEAFF.

This clone appeared once. This chain connects TRBV3-1 (or the pseudogene TRBV3-2) to TRBJ2-1; 10 bases match TRBD2. Losses at the gene ends were 0 bases for V and 8 bases for J; bases not matched to a gene: 7. Germline V gene lookup returns CDR1 LGHDT and CDR2 YNNKEL (reference sequence). CDR3 length equals 16 residues. CDR3 in amino acids: CASSQEFSGGADEQFF. In DNA, the CDR3 is TGTGCCAGCAGCCAAGAATTCAGCGGGGGGGCAGATGAGCAGTTCTTC.

This rearrangement joins TRBV6-5 to TRBJ1-4; tentatively, D is TRBD1 (6 bases). The ends were cut back, 0 bases at V and 5 bases at J, with 13 bases in the middle. This CDR3 is built from 16 residues. Germline CDR1 MNHEY, CDR2 SVGAGI. CDR3: CASSYSSGAPNEKLFF. DNA for the CDR3: TGTGCCAGCAGTTACTCCTCAGGGGCCCCGAATGAAAAACTGTTTTTT.

V usage is TRBV4-1 and J usage is TRBJ1-1; TRBD1 matches at 7 bases. Germline-derived CDR1 and CDR2 are MGHRA and YSYEKL. The CDR3 has 15 amino acids. J gave up 5 bases and V 2 bases, and 8 bases lay outside the gene matches. The CDR3 loop reads CASSQSLTGWTEAFF. The CDR3 DNA is TGCGCCAGCAGCCAAAGCTTGACAGGGTGGACTGAAGCTTTCTTT.

The CDR3 reads CASSLERGYGYTF. The CDR3 DNA follows: TGTGCCAGCAGCTTAGAGAGAGGGTATGGCTACACCTTC. The J gene is TRBJ1-2, the V gene TRBV7-2; D uncertain. The CDR3 runs 13 residues. The V gene's germline CDR1 is SGHTA and CDR2 FQGNSA. V shed 1 base and J shed 5 bases, with 8 bases lying between them. The full variable domain, rest sourced from reference TRBV7-2 and TRBJ1-2, is GAGVSQSPSNKVTEKGKDVELRCDPISGHTALYWYRQSLGQGLEFLIYFQGNSAPDKSGLPSDRFSAERTGGSVSTLTIQRTQQEDSAVYLCASSLERGYGYTFGSGTRLTVV.

V gene TRBV5-1 combines with J gene TRBJ1-2; tentatively, D is TRBD1 (6 bases). Germline V CDR1 and CDR2: SGHRS, YFSETQ. This CDR3 region has 15 residues. V was cut by 0 bases and J by 5 bases, with 14 bases left in between. DNA of the CDR3: TGCGCCAGCAGCTTGGGCCGGGGGGGCGCGTATGGCTACACCTTC. Its protein product is CASSLGRGGAYGYTF.

The rearrangement uses TRBV20-1 and TRBJ1-4; D is unclear. The germline V and J ends were trimmed by 5 bases and 8 bases, with 9 bases remaining between them. CDR1 is DFQATT, CDR2 SNEGSKA, per germline (reference sequence). The length of the CDR3 is 11 residues. The CDR3 loop is CSARGQEKLFF. CDR3 in DNA: TGCAGTGCTCGGGGTCAGGAAAAACTGTTTTTT.

The chain has TRBV12-3 or TRBV12-4 and TRBJ1-1; D possibly corresponds to TRBD1 (6 bases). The CDR3 runs to 13 residues. Trimming took off 6 bases at V and 3 bases at J, with 11 bases between the two ends. The CDR3 nucleotides read TGTGCCAGCAGCCCCGGACAGTACACTGAAGCTTTCTTT. Its translation: CASSPGQYTEAFF.

This chain joins TRBV18 and TRBJ2-3; tentatively, D is TRBD1 (5 bases). Trimming removed 0 bases from V and 4 bases from J, with 11 bases in between. CDR1 and CDR2 from the germline V gene are KGHSH and LQKENI. The CDR3 extends over 15 amino acids. DNA for the CDR3: TGTGCCAGCTCACCACCTTCAGGGTCCCCAGATACGCAGTATTTT. Amino acid sequence: CASSPPSGSPDTQYF.

The chain couples TRBV3-1 (or the pseudogene TRBV3-2) to TRBJ2-7, with unresolved D. The germline V and J ends were trimmed by 0 bases and 0 bases, with 12 bases remaining between them. This CDR3 is 16 amino acids long. The germline V gene has CDR1 LGHDT and CDR2 YNNKEL (reference sequence). The CDR3 is CASSQDLRSSSYEQYF. The CDR3 coding sequence is TGTGCCAGCAGCCAAGATCTACGTAGCAGCTCCTACGAGCAGTACTTC.

This clone showed up just a few times. The sample carries other DNA sequences with the same CDR3. The V gene is TRBV30, the J gene TRBJ1-1, with no clear D. Germline-derived CDR1 and CDR2 are GTSNPN and SVGIG (reference sequence). The CDR3 sequence is 12 residues long. Trimming cost V 2 bases and J 2 bases, with 6 bases left between them. CDR3 in DNA: TGTGCCTGGAGTAGAGAAAACACTGAAGCTTTCTTT. Translation gives CAWSRENTEAFF.